Listed below are T cell receptor beta chains from one sample, sequenced in a study of cytomegalovirus exposure and HLA in healthy donors. Clones were read by immunoSEQ multiplex PCR, and TCRdb kept only the in-frame ones, dropping some. Here the sample spans fewer than 250,000 clones, approximately 83% being singletons. Sequences were obtained from PBMCs. These receptors were obtained from a woman aged 45-65 years in good health and CMV-seropositive. The conserved cysteine and the conserved F or W are not part of the CDR3 here.

TRBV7-8	TRBJ1-5	ASSLAEEAVRNQPQH
TRBV5-8	TRBJ1-2	ASSFDRVGYT
TRBV7-2	TRBJ1-6	ASTPDRGRNSPLH
TRBV2	TRBJ2-7	ASSEARTGASEQY
TRBV19	TRBJ2-3	ASSIGRGRTDTQY
TRBV14	TRBJ1-1	ASRDRQGTGTEAF
TRBV6-5	TRBJ1-6	ASSRRRVNNSPLH
TRBV28	TRBJ1-5	ATGLTGFGPQH
TRBV5-8	TRBJ2-7	ASSLQAGSYEQY
TRBV4-2	TRBJ1-2	ASSQRTQTGTYGYT
TRBV7-9	TRBJ2-5	ASSLAGGKQETQY
TRBV5-1	TRBJ1-1	ASSFLGGNTEAF
TRBV2	TRBJ2-1	ASSWTSGGMYNEQF
TRBV28	TRBJ2-7	ASSLSTTWGVYEQY
TRBV6-5	TRBJ2-7	ASSSLSGDTYEQY
TRBV27	TRBJ1-3	ASSYGTGGNTIY
TRBV7-8	TRBJ2-7	ASSFRLGHSGSYYEQY
TRBV18	TRBJ2-2	ASSPLRDGELF
TRBV9	TRBJ2-5	ASSLRGQSGQETQY
TRBV19	TRBJ1-5	ASSIWGLGQPQH
TRBV9	TRBJ1-2	ASSVVGTNYGYT
TRBV5-5	TRBJ2-7	ASSSDRGRDYEQY
TRBV6-6	TRBJ2-7	ASRPRGGSYEQY
TRBV28	TRBJ2-7	ASSTQQALSNEQY
TRBV7-3	TRBJ2-1	ASSQGLAGQSEQF
TRBV28	TRBJ2-2	ASSFIEDYYSGELF
TRBV27	TRBJ1-6	ASGGDYNSPLH
TRBV9	TRBJ2-5	ASSAYTSSETQY
TRBV7-2	TRBJ2-5	ASSLVPTGGPAETQY
TRBV27	TRBJ2-1	ASSFVTGNNEQF
TRBV15	TRBJ2-7	ATSPGTGYSYEQY
TRBV30	TRBJ1-5	AWTDPRDRGQPQH
TRBV30	TRBJ1-4	AWRATGATNEKLF
TRBV28	TRBJ1-2	ASSLGRGGYGYT
TRBV5-8	TRBJ2-5	ASSLVRGIQETQY
TRBV9	TRBJ2-1	ASSVVLGPSVVQF